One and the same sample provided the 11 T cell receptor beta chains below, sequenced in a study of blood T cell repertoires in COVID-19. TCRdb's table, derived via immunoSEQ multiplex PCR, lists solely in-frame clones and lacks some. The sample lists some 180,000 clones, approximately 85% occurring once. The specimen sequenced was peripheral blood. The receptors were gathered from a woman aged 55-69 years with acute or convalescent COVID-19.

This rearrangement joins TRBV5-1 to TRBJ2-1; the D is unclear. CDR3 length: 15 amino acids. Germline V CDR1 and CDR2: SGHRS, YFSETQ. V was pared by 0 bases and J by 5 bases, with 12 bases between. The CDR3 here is CASSLGAGVNNEQFF. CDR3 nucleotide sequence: TGCGCCAGCAGCTTGGGGGCTGGTGTAAACAATGAGCAGTTCTTC. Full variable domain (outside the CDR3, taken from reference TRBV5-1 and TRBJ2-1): KAGVTQTPRYLIKTRGQQVTLSCSPISGHRSVSWYQQTPGQGLQFLFEYFSETQRNKGNFPGRFSGRQFSNSRSEMNVSTLELGDSALYLCASSLGAGVNNEQFFGPGTRLTVL.

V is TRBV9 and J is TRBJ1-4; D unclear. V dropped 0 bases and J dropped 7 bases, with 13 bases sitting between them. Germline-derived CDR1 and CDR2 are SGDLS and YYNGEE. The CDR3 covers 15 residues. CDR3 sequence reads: CASSVDGIGSEKLFF. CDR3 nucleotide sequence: TGTGCCAGCAGCGTAGATGGCATAGGGAGTGAAAAACTGTTTTTT.

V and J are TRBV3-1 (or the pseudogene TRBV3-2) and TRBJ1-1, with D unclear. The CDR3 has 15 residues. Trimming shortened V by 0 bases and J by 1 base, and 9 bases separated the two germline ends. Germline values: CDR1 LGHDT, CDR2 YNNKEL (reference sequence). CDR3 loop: CASSQDLGGNTEAFF. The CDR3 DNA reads TGTGCCAGCAGCCAAGATCTTGGCGGGAACACTGAAGCTTTCTTT.

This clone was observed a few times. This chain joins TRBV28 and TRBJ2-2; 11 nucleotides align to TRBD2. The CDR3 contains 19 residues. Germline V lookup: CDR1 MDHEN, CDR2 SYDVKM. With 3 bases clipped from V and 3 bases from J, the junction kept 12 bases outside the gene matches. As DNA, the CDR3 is TGTGCCAGCAGTTTCCGTCTTGGGACTAGCGGACTATACACCGGGGAGCTGTTTTTT. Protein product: CASSFRLGTSGLYTGELFF.

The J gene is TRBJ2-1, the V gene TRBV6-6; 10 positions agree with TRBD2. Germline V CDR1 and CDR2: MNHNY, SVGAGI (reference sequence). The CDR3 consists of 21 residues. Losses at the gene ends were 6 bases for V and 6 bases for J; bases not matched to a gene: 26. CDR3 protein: CASSHRESGRAAIRFPNEQFF. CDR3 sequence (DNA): TGTGCCAGCAGCCACAGGGAAAGCGGGAGGGCCGCTATCCGATTTCCCAATGAGCAGTTCTTC.

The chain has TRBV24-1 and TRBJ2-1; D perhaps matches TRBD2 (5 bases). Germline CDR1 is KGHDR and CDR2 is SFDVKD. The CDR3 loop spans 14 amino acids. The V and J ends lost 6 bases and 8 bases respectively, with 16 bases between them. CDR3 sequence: CATSKPPLDDEQFF. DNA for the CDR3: TGTGCCACCAGTAAGCCTCCACTAGACGATGAGCAGTTCTTC.

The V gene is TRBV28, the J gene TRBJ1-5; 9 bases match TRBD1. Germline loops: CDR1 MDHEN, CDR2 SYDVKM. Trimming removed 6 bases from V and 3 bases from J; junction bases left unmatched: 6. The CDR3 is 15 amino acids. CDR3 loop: CASRTGTGHNQPQHF. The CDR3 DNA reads TGTGCCAGCAGAACGGGGACAGGGCACAATCAGCCCCAGCATTTT.

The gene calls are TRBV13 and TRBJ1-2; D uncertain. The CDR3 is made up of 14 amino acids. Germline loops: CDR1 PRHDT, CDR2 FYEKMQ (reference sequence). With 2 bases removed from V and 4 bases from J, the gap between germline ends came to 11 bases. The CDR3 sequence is CASSLTGNLYGYTF. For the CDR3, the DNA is TGTGCCAGCAGCTTAACGGGGAACCTCTATGGCTACACCTTC.

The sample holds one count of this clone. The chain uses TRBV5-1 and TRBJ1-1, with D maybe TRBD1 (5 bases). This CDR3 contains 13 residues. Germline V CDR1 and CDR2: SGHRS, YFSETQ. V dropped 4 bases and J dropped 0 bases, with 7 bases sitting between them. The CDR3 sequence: CASSRQLNTEAFF. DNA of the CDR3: TGCGCCAGCAGCAGACAGCTGAACACTGAAGCTTTCTTT.

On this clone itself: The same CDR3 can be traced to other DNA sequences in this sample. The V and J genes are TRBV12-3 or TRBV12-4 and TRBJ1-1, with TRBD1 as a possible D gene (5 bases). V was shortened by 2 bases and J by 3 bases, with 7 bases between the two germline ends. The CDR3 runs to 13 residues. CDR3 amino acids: CASSLSGYTEAFF. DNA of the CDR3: TGTGCCAGCAGTTTATCAGGGTACACTGAAGCTTTCTTT.

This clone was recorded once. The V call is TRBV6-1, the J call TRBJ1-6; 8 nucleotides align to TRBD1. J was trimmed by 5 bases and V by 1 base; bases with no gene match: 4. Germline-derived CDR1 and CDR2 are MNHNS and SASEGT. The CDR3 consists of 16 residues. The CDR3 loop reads CASSEDVRGHNSPLHF. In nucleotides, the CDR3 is TGTGCCAGCAGTGAAGACGTCAGGGGGCATAATTCACCCCTCCACTTT.